Each of the 27 T cell receptor beta chains below was sequenced from the same sample in a study of regulatory T cells in long-lasting Graves disease. As for time point: persistent/refractory GD, antithyroid drugs over 5 years with positive TRAb. The TCR library was made from RNA extracted from PBMCs. Relying on iRepertoire HTBI primers and Arm-PCR of CDR3 regions, the team built TCR beta libraries. One entry per CDR3 protein, called by TCRdb with MiXCR from the multiplex PCR reads. The sample shows roughly 400,000 distinct CDR3 sequences, 21% of them seen only once. Sequencing used peripheral blood mononuclear cells (PBMCs), obtained when the disease was refractory, from a patient treated with antithyroid drugs. All receptors derive from a female donor with Graves disease.

The table lists this clonotype with many counts. V and J are TRBV3-1 and TRBJ2-7; no definite D call. The germline V gene has CDR1 LGHDT and CDR2 YNNKEL (reference sequence). V shed 0 bases and J shed 6 bases, with 6 bases lying between them. The CDR3 contains 12 residues. CDR3 sequence: CASSQEVGEQYF. DNA for the CDR3: TGTGCCAGCAGCCAAGAGGTGGGCGAGCAGTACTTC.

This clonotype was counted between two and nine times. The V and J genes are TRBV18 and TRBJ2-5; possible D gene TRBD2, 5 bases. The germline V gene encodes CDR1 KGHSH and CDR2 LQKENI. CDR3 length: 14 residues. Trimming cost V 6 bases and J 1 base, with 12 bases left between them. The CDR3 DNA is TGTGCCAGCTCTTCGGGAACCCTCCAAGAGACCCAGTACTTC. Its translation is CASSSGTLQETQYF.

This clonotype was counted ten times or more. This chain uses TRBV28 with TRBJ2-2; D is perhaps TRBD2 (5 bases). Per germline, CDR1 MDHEN and CDR2 SYDVKM. Between the trimmed V and J ends, which lost 3 bases and 1 base, there was a span of 15 bases. This CDR3 is 17 amino acids long. For the CDR3, the DNA is TGTGCCAGCAGTTTCCTGGGTCGAGCGGAGAACACCGGGGAGCTGTTTTTT. This translates into CASSFLGRAENTGELFF.

The chain uses TRBV5-1 and TRBJ1-1; D perhaps matches TRBD1 (5 bases). The germline CDR1 and CDR2 sequences are SGHRS and YFSETQ. This CDR3 has 15 residues. V gave up 4 bases and J gave up 4 bases, with 17 bases separating them. The CDR3 bases are TGCGCCAGCAGCGGGGGACTGACGGGCGGCACTGAAGCTTTCTTT. This gives the protein CASSGGLTGGTEAFF.

For this clonotype: One end of the junction varies from germline; a read error may be responsible. This chain uses TRBV7-3 with TRBJ2-4; tentatively, D is TRBD1 (7 bases). Germline V gene lookup returns CDR1 SGHTA and CDR2 FQGTGA. CDR3 length equals 12 residues. The CDR3 sequence: CASSQGGTEEFF. CDR3 DNA sequence: TGTGCCAGCAGCCAAGGGGGGACAGAAGAGTTCTTC.

The V and J genes are TRBV12-3 or TRBV12-4 and TRBJ2-2, with 9 positions matching TRBD2. The ends lost 8 bases at V and 4 bases at J; junction bases unmatched: 11. The CDR3 runs 16 residues. The CDR3 is CASSLAGKLATGELFF. The CDR3 DNA is TGTGCCAGCTCCCTAGCGGGAAAATTAGCCACCGGGGAGCTGTTTTTT.

The CDR3 sequence: CASSQWDRGFETQYF. In DNA, the CDR3 is TGCGCCAGCAGCCAATGGGACAGGGGGTTCGAGACCCAGTACTTC. The V gene is TRBV4-1, the J gene TRBJ2-5; 11 bases are a match to TRBD1. V gave up 2 bases and J gave up 5 bases; unmatched junction bases: 4. From germline, CDR1 is MGHRA and CDR2 YSYEKL. The CDR3 extends over 15 amino acids.

This rearrangement joins TRBV14 to TRBJ1-2; 7 nucleotides line up with TRBD1. V shed 3 bases, J shed 8 bases, and the junction held 12 bases outside the gene matches. CDR1 is SGHDN and CDR2 is FVKESK in the germline V gene. The CDR3 runs 15 residues. The chain's CDR3 is CASSHHPTGYLGYTF. The CDR3 region has the DNA TGTGCCAGCAGCCACCACCCGACAGGGTATTTGGGCTACACCTTC.

This clonotype was seen at least ten times. The chain employs TRBV28 and TRBJ2-7, with 11 bases lining up with TRBD1. In germline, CDR1 is MDHEN, CDR2 SYDVKM. Trimming at V came to 5 bases and at J to 3 bases, leaving 3 bases not matched to a gene. This CDR3 has 14 amino acids. CDR3 coding DNA: TGTGCCAGCAGTCCGGACAGGGGGCACTACGAGCAGTACTTC. Amino acid sequence: CASSPDRGHYEQYF.

The chain links TRBV4-1 to TRBJ1-2; D perhaps matches TRBD1 (5 bases). Germline CDR1 MGHRA, CDR2 YSYEKL. V lost 4 bases, J lost 7 bases, and 13 bases lay in between. CDR3 length: 13 amino acids. CDR3 sequence: CASSPPGYVGYTF. The CDR3 DNA reads as TGCGCCAGCAGCCCCCCAGGGTACGTTGGCTACACCTTC.

There are a few counts of this clonotype. The gene calls are TRBV5-1 and TRBJ2-7; 10 bases agree with TRBD2. The CDR3 runs 19 residues. The ends lost 1 base at V and 1 base at J; junction bases unmatched: 14. The germline CDR1 and CDR2 sequences are SGHRS and YFSETQ. CDR3 DNA sequence: TGCGCCAGCAGCTTGACTTCCTTCGGGACTAGCGTGCAATCCTACGAGCAGTACTTC. Encoded protein: CASSLTSFGTSVQSYEQYF.

The chain links TRBV6-1 to TRBJ1-2; 7 positions agree with TRBD1. This CDR3 spans 12 amino acids. V gave up 7 bases and J gave up 10 bases; unmatched junction bases: 9. CDR1 and CDR2 (germline): MNHNS, SASEGT. The CDR3 DNA is TGTGCCAGCACTGTTAGGGGGCAATCCTACACCTTC. Amino acid sequence: CASTVRGQSYTF.

This clonotype was seen many times. The CDR3 region has the DNA TGTGCCAGCAGTAAGAAAGCTACGCGGGAGACTGAAGCTTTCTTT. As protein: CASSKKATRETEAFF. The rearrangement uses TRBV27 and TRBJ1-1, with D unresolved. The V gene lost 5 bases and the J gene lost 5 bases, with 18 bases spanning the gap. The CDR3 consists of 15 residues. Germline CDR1 reads MNHEY; CDR2 reads SMNVEV (reference sequence).

At least ten counts were recorded for this clonotype. J is TRBJ1-5 and V is TRBV27; 8 bases fit TRBD1. V was clipped by 2 bases and J by 8 bases; unmatched bases: 5. The CDR3 consists of 14 residues. Germline V gene sequence: CDR1 MNHEY, CDR2 SMNVEV (reference sequence). The CDR3 reads CASSLEQGGKPQHF. CDR3 DNA sequence: TGTGCCAGCAGTTTAGAACAGGGGGGCAAGCCCCAGCATTTT.

Worth noting for this clonotype: A much larger clone differs by one base, so this may be a read error. The chain recombines TRBV28 with TRBJ2-5; D not resolved. V gave up 8 bases and J gave up 5 bases, with 30 bases separating them. Germline loops: CDR1 MDHEN, CDR2 SYDVKM. The CDR3 sequence is 18 residues long. As DNA, the CDR3 is TGTGCCAGCGGCTTAGACCGGTACTCGCTACAACAAGGGGAGACCCAGTACTTC. Its translation is CASGLDRYSLQQGETQYF.

This clonotype was picked up many times. The chain couples TRBV28 to TRBJ2-7, with unresolved D. V lost 8 bases and J lost 3, with 11 bases in between. Per the germline V gene, CDR1 is MDHEN and CDR2 is SYDVKM. This CDR3 region has 12 residues. The CDR3 DNA sequence: TGTGCCAGCGGGCAGGACCTCTACGAGCAGTACTTC. As protein: CASGQDLYEQYF. Complete variable domain (other parts from reference TRBV28 and TRBJ2-7): DVKVTQSSRYLVKRTGEKVFLECVQDMDHENMFWYRQDPGLGLRLIYFSYDVKMKEKGDIPEGYSVSREKKERFSLILESASTNQTSMYLCASGQDLYEQYFGPGTRLTVT.

This clonotype was observed many times. The rearrangement links TRBV28 to TRBJ2-7; no reliable D call. This CDR3 contains 14 residues. Germline CDR1 and CDR2: MDHEN and SYDVKM. Trimming removed 7 bases from V and 2 bases from J, with 15 bases in between. The CDR3 sequence: CASKRHGLTYEQYF. The CDR3 DNA follows: TGTGCCAGCAAGCGTCACGGTCTAACCTACGAGCAGTACTTC.

V is TRBV29-1 and J is TRBJ1-2; 7 nucleotides line up with TRBD1. Trimming cost V 7 bases and J 8 bases; bases outside gene matches: 13. Germline V gene sequence: CDR1 SQVTM, CDR2 ANQGSEA. The CDR3 totals 13 residues. The CDR3 sequence: CSGRDSRGEGYTF. CDR3 coding DNA: TGCAGCGGCCGGGACAGCCGGGGAGAGGGCTACACCTTC. Full variable domain (rest looked up from reference TRBV29-1 and TRBJ1-2): SAVISQKPSRDICQRGTSLTIQCQVDSQVTMMFWYRQQPGQSLTLIATANQGSEATYESGFVIDKFPISRPNLTFSTLTVSNMSPEDSSIYLCSGRDSRGEGYTFGSGTRLTVV.

At least ten counts were recorded for this clonotype. This sequence joins TRBV20-1 and TRBJ2-7, with a weak D call TRBD2 (6 bases). The germline gives CDR1 DFQATT, CDR2 SNEGSKA (reference sequence). This CDR3 contains 15 residues. Trimming took 6 bases from V and 0 from J, leaving 18 bases between them. The CDR3 is CSAHPLARSSYEQYF. For the CDR3, the DNA is TGCAGTGCCCATCCGCTAGCGAGGAGCTCCTACGAGCAGTACTTC.

This clonotype was seen a few times. This chain uses TRBV18 with TRBJ2-7, with D perhaps TRBD1 (5 bases). The germline V gene encodes CDR1 KGHSH and CDR2 LQKENI. This CDR3 is built from 14 residues. The V end lost 0 bases, the J end lost 7 bases, and 13 bases lay between the germline ends. The CDR3 bases are TGTGCCAGCTCACCACCGCTAGGGGTAGGGGAGCAGTACTTC. Translating gives CASSPPLGVGEQYF.

This clonotype appeared many times. The chain uses TRBV2 and TRBJ1-1, with D maybe TRBD1 (6 bases). V was trimmed by 8 bases and J by 0 bases, leaving 13 bases between them. This CDR3 has 14 amino acids. The germline CDR1 and CDR2 sequences are SNHLY and FYNNEI. CDR3 DNA sequence: TGTGCCAGCTTGGGCAGGGGCATGAACACTGAAGCTTTCTTT. It encodes CASLGRGMNTEAFF.

In this sample, this clonotype turned up many times. The chain combines TRBV12-3 or TRBV12-4 with TRBJ2-5, with 10 positions matching TRBD1. The J segment lost 3 bases and the V segment lost 5 bases, leaving 3 bases of the junction unmatched. The CDR3 extends over 14 amino acids. Here the CDR3 DNA reads TGTGCCAGCAGTCAGGACAGGGGGGAAGAGACCCAGTACTTC. Amino acids: CASSQDRGEETQYF.

This clonotype was recorded many times. The V and J genes are TRBV7-2 and TRBJ2-2; unclear D gene. CDR1 is SGHTA and CDR2 is FQGNSA in the germline V gene. Trimming left V 0 bases short and J 5 bases short, with 7 bases between. The CDR3 loop spans 14 amino acids. In DNA, the CDR3 is TGTGCCAGCAGCTTAGCGAGGAAGACCGGGGAGCTGTTTTTT. Residues: CASSLARKTGELFF.

This clonotype has at least ten counts. Here the CDR3 reads CASSLSGTGFEQYF. Here the CDR3 DNA reads TGTGCCAGCAGCCTTTCCGGGACAGGCTTCGAGCAGTACTTC. The J gene is TRBJ2-7, the V gene TRBV12-3 or TRBV12-4, with 8 bases fitting TRBD1. The CDR3 loop spans 14 amino acids. V shed 6 bases, J shed 6 bases, and the junction held 10 bases outside the gene matches.

This clonotype was seen repeatedly, ten times or more. V and J are TRBV28 and TRBJ2-7; TRBD2 aligns across 10 bases. Trimming removed 6 bases from V and 1 base from J; junction bases left unmatched: 6. From germline, CDR1 is MDHEN and CDR2 SYDVKM. The CDR3 length is 15 residues. CDR3 bases: TGTGCCAGCAGCCTTACTAGCGGGACTTCCTACGAGCAGTACTTC. Translated: CASSLTSGTSYEQYF.

This clonotype has only a few counts. Here the CDR3 DNA reads TGTGCCATCAGTGAGCGCGGAAACATTCAGTACTTC. It encodes CAISERGNIQYF. The V gene is TRBV10-3, the J gene TRBJ2-4; D unclear. Germline lookup yields CDR1 ENHRY and CDR2 SYGVKD. Trimming removed 2 bases at V and 6 bases at J, with 5 bases between. This CDR3 contains 12 residues.

The chain recombines TRBV28 with TRBJ2-1; 9 bases agree with TRBD1. CDR1 and CDR2 from the germline V gene are MDHEN and SYDVKM. Losses at the gene ends were 5 bases for V and 1 base for J; bases not matched to a gene: 6. CDR3 length: 16 residues. The CDR3 sequence is CASSTPGTGSYNEQFF. For the CDR3, the DNA is TGTGCCAGCAGTACCCCCGGGACAGGGTCCTACAATGAGCAGTTCTTC.